This entry describes one TCR beta chain. In the original processing: Reference gene primer amplification gave estimated nucleated cell counts. Data came from immunoSEQ multiplex PCR; TCRdb stores just in-frame clones and leaves some out. V and J calls and clone size follow that table, whereas D and trimming were derived from the DNA. Found here are some 75,000 clones, 65% to 80% of them singletons; the top ten hold 15% to 20%. The data derive from a study of blood T cell repertoires in COVID-19. Study in general: Spain, Italy and the United States supplied samples that represented acute and convalescent COVID-19. The cDNA or gDNA used as material had been derived from T cells, B-cell-depleted T cells, or PBMCs.

The CDR3 has 17 residues. Germline-derived CDR1 and CDR2 are SGHVS and FNYEAQ. After removal of 1 base from V and 0 bases from J, the junction contained 4 bases not matched to a gene. The receptor was isolated from a woman of 80 years or more with active or convalescent COVID-19. The source material was peripheral blood. V gene TRBV7-6 combines with J gene TRBJ2-1; 9 bases map to TRBD2. The CDR3: CASSLVSGGRSYNEQFF. CDR3 sequence (DNA): TGTGCCAGCAGCTTAGTTAGCGGGGGCCGCTCCTACAATGAGCAGTTCTTC.